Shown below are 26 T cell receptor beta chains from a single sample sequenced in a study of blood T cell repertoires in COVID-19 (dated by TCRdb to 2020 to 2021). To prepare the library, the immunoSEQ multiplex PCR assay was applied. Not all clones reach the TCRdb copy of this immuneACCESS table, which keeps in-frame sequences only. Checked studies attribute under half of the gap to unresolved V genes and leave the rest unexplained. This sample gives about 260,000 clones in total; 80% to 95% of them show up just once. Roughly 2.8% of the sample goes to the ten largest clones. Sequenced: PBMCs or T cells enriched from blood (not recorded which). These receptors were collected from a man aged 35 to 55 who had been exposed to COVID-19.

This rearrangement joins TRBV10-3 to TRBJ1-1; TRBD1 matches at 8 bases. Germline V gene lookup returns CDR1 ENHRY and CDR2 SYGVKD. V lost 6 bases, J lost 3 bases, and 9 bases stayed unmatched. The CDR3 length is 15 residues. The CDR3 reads CAIRGTGRGDTEAFF. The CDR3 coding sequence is TGTGCCATCAGGGGGACAGGCCGCGGGGACACTGAAGCTTTCTTT.

The CDR3 region has the DNA TGTGCCAGCAGCTTAGGGTTCAGGGGGCAGGACACTGAAGCTTTCTTT. Its translation is CASSLGFRGQDTEAFF. V usage is TRBV7-2 and J usage is TRBJ1-1; TRBD1 matches at 8 bases. The length of the CDR3 is 16 residues. CDR1 SGHTA and CDR2 FQGNSA come from the germline V gene. With 1 base clipped from V and 3 bases from J, the junction kept 7 bases outside the gene matches.

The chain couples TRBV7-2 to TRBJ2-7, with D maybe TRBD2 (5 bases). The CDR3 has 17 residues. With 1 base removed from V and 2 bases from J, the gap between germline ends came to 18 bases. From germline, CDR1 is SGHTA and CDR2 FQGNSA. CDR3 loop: CASSLVISGRGPYEQYF. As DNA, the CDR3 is TGTGCCAGCAGCTTAGTTATCTCCGGTCGAGGGCCCTACGAGCAGTACTTC.

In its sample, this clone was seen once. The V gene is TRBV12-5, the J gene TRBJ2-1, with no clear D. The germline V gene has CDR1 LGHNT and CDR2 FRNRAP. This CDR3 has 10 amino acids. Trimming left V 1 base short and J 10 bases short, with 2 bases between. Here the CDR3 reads CASGLAEQFF. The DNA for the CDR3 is TGTGCTAGTGGTTTGGCAGAGCAGTTCTTC.

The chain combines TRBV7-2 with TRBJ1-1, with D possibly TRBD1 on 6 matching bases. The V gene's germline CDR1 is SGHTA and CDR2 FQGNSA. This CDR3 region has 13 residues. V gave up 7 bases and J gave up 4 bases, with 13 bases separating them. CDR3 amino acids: CASTKGVPTEAFF. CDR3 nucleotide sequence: TGTGCCAGCACCAAGGGGGTCCCCACTGAAGCTTTCTTT.

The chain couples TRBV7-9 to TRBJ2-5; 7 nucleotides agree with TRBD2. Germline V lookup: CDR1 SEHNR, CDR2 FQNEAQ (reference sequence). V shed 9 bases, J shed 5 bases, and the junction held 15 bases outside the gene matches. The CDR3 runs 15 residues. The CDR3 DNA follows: TGTGCCAGTAATACCCTAGCGGTCCCAGGGGAGACCCAGTACTTC. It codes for CASNTLAVPGETQYF. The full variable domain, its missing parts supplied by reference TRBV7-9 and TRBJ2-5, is DTGVSQNPRHKITKRGQNVTFRCDPISEHNRLYWYRQTLGQGPEFLTYFQNEAQLEKSRLLSDRFSAERPKGSFSTLEIQRTEQGDSAMYLCASNTLAVPGETQYFGPGTRLLVL.

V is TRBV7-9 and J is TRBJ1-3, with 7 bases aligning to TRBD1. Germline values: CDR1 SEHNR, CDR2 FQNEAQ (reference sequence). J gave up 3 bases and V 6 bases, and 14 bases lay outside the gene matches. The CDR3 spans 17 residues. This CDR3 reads CASRSSNRGRSGNTIYF. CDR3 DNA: TGTGCCAGCAGATCCTCGAATAGGGGGCGAAGTGGAAACACCATATATTTT.

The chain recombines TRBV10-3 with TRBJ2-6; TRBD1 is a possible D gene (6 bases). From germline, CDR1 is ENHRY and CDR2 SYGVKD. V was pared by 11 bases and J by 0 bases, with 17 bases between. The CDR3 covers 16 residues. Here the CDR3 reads CAAQGTPFSGANVLTF. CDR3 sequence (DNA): TGTGCCGCACAGGGTACCCCTTTCTCTGGGGCCAACGTCCTGACTTTC.

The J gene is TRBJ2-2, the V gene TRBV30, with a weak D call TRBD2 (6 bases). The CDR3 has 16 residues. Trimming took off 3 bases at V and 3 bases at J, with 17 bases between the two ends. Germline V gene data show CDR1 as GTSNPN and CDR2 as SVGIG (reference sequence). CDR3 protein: CAWRAGTLGDTGELFF. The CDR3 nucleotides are TGTGCCTGGAGGGCCGGGACTCTGGGGGACACCGGGGAGCTGTTTTTT.

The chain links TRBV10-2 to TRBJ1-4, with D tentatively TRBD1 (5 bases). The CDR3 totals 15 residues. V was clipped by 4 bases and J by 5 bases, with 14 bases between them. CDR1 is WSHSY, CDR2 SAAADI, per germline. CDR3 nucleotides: TGCGCCAGCAGTGCGGGGGTAGGGGCCAATGAAAAACTGTTTTTT. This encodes CASSAGVGANEKLFF.

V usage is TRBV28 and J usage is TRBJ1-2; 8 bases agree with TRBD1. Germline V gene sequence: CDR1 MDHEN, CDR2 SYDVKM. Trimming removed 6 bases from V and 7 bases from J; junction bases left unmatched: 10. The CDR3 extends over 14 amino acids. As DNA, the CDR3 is TGTGCCAGCAGAACCCCCAGGGGGCGCGGTGGCTACACCTTC. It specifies CASRTPRGRGGYTF.

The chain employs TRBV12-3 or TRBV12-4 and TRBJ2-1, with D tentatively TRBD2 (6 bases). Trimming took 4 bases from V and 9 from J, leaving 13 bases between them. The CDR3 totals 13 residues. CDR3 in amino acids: CASSSGAGGEQFF. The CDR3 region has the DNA TGTGCCAGCAGTTCTGGAGCGGGCGGTGAGCAGTTCTTC.

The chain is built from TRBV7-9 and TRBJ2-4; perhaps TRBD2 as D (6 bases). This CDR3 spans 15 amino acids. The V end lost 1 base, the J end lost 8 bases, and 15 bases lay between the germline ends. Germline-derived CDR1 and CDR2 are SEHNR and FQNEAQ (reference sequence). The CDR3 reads CASSLDAGPSDIQYF. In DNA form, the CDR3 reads TGTGCCAGCAGCTTAGACGCGGGACCTAGTGACATTCAGTACTTC.

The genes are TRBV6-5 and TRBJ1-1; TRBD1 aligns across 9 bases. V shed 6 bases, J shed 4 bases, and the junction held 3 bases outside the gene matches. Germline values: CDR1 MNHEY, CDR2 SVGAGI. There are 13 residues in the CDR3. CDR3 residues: CASRNRGLTEAFF. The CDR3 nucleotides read TGTGCCAGCAGAAACAGGGGGCTCACTGAAGCTTTCTTT.

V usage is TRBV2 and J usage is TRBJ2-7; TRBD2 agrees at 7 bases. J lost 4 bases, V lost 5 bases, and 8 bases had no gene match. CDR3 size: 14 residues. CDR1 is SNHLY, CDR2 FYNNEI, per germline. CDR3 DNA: TGTGCCAGCAGTCCCGGGACTACTCATTACGAGCAGTACTTC. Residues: CASSPGTTHYEQYF.

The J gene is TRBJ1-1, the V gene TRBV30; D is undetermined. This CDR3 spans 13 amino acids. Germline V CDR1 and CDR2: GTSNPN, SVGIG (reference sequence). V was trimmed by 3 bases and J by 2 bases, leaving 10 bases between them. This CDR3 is CAWSRGVNTEAFF. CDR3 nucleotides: TGTGCCTGGAGCCGGGGAGTTAACACTGAAGCTTTCTTT.

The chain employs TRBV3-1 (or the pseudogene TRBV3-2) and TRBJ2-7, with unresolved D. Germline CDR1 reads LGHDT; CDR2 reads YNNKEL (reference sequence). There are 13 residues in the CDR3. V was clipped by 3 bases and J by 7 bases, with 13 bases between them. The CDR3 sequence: CASSQVSSEEQYF. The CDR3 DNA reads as TGTGCCAGCAGCCAGGTTAGTTCGGAGGAGCAGTACTTC.

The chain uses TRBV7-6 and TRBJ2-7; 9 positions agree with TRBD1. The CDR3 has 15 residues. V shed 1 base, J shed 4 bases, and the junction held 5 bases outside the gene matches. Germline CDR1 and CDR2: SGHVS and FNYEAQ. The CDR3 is CASSLVAGTGYEQYF. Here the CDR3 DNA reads TGTGCCAGCAGCTTAGTCGCGGGGACAGGGTACGAGCAGTACTTC.

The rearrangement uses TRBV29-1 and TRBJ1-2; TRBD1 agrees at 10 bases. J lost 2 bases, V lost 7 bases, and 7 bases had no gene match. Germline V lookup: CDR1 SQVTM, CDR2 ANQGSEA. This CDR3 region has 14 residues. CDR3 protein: CSGDPGQGNYGYTF. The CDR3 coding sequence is TGCAGCGGGGATCCGGGACAGGGGAACTATGGCTACACCTTC.

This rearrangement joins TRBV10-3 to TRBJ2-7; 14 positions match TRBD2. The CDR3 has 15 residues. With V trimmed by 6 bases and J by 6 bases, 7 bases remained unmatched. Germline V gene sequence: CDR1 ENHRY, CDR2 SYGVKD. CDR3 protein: CAIRLGLAGVSEQYF. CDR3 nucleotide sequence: TGTGCCATCAGATTGGGACTAGCGGGAGTAAGCGAGCAGTACTTC.

CDR3 region: CASSSDRGSEAFF. In DNA form, the CDR3 reads TGTGCCAGCAGCTCCGACAGGGGGTCTGAAGCTTTCTTT. The V and J genes are TRBV11-3 and TRBJ1-1; 9 positions agree with TRBD1. J gave up 6 bases and V 4 bases, and 3 bases lay outside the gene matches. CDR1 SGHNT and CDR2 YENEEA come from the germline V gene. The CDR3 covers 13 residues.

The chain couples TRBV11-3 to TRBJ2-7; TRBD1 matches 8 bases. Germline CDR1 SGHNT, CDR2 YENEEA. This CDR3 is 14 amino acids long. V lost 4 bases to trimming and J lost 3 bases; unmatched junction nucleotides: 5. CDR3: CASSSGGHSYEQYF. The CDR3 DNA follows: TGTGCCAGCAGCTCAGGGGGCCATAGCTACGAGCAGTACTTC.

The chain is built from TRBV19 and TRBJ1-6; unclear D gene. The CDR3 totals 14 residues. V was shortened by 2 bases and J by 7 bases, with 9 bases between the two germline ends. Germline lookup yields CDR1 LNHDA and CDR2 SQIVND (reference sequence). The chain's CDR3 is CASSINMENSPLHF. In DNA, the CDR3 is TGTGCCAGTAGTATAAACATGGAGAATTCACCCCTCCACTTT.

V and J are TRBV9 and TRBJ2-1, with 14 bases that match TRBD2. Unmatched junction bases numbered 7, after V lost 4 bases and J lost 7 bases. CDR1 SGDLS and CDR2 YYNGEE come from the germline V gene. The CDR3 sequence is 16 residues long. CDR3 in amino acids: CASSRTGTSGRNEQFF. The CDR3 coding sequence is TGTGCCAGCAGCCGAACCGGGACTAGCGGGAGAAATGAGCAGTTCTTC.

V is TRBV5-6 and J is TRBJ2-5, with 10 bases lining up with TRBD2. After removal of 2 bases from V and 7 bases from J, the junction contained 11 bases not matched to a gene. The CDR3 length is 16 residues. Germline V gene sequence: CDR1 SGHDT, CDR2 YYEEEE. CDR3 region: CASSFLSGTSVVTQYF. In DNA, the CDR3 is TGTGCCAGCAGCTTTTTGTCCGGGACTAGCGTCGTGACCCAGTACTTC.

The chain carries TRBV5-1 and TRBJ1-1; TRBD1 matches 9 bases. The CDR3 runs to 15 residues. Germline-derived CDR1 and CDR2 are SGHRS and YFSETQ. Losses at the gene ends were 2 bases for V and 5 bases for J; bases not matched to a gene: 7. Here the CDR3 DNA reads TGCGCCAGCAGCTTAAACAGGGGGCGACGGACTGAAGCTTTCTTT. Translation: CASSLNRGRRTEAFF.